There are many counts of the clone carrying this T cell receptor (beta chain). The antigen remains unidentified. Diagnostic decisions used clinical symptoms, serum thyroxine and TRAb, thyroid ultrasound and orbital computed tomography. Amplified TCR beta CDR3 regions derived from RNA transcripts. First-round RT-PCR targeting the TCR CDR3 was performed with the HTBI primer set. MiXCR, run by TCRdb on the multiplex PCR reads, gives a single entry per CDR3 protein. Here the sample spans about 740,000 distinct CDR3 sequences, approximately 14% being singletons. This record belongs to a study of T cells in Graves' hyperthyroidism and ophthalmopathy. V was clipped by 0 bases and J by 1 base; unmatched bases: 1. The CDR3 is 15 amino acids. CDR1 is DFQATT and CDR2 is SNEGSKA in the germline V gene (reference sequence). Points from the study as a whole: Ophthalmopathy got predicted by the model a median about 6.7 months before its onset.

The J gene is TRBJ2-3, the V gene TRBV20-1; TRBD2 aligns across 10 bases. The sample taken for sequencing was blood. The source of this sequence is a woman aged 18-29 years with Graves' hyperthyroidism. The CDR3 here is CSARDGTSGTDTQYF. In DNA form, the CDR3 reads TGCAGTGCTAGAGACGGGACTAGCGGCACAGATACGCAGTATTTT.